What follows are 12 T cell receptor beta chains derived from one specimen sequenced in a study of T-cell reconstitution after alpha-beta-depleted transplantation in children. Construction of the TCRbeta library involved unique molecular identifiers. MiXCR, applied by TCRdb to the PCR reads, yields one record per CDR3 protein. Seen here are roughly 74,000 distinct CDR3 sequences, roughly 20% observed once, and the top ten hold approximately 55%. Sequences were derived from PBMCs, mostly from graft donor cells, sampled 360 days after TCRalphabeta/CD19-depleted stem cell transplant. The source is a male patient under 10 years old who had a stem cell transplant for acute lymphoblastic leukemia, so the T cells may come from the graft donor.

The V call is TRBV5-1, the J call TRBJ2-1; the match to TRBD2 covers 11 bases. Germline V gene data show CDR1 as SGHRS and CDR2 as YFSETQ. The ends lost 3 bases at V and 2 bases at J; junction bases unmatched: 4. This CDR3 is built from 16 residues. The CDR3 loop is CASSWGTSGTYNEQFF. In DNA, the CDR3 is TGCGCCAGCAGCTGGGGGACTAGCGGCACCTACAATGAGCAGTTCTTC.

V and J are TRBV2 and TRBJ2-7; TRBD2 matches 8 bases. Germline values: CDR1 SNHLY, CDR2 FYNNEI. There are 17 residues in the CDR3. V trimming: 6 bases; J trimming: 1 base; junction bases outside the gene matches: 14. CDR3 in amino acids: CASSPKGAGGSSYEQYF. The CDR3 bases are TGTGCCAGCAGCCCCAAAGGGGCGGGAGGCTCTTCCTACGAGCAGTACTTC.

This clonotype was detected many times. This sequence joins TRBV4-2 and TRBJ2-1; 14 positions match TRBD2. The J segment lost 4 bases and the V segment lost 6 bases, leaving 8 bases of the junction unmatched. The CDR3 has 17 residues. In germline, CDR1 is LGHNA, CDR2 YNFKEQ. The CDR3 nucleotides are TGTGCCAGCAGTGTCGGGACTAGCGGGAGTTCGTACAATGAGCAGTTCTTC. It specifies CASSVGTSGSSYNEQFF.

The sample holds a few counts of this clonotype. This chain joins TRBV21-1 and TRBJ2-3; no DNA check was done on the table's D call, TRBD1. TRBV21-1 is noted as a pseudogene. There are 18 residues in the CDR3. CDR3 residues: CASSKEGEDRGSTDTQYF. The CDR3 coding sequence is TGTGCCAGCAGCAAAGAGGGGGAAGACAGGGGGAGCACAGATACGCAGTATTTT.

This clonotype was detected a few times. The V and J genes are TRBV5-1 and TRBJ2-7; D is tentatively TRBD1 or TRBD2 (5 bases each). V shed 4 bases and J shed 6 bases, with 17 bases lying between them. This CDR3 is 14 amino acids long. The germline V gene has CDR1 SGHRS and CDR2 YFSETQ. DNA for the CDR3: TGCGCCAGCAGCCGGCTCCGGGACGGTCTCGAGCAGTACTTC. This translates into CASSRLRDGLEQYF.

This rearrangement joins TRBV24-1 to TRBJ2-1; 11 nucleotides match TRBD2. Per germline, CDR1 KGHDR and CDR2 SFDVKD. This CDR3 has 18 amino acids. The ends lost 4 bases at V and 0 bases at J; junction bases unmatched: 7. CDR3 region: CATSDRRLAGFSYNEQFF. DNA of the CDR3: TGTGCCACCAGTGACCGCCGACTAGCGGGGTTCTCCTACAATGAGCAGTTCTTC.

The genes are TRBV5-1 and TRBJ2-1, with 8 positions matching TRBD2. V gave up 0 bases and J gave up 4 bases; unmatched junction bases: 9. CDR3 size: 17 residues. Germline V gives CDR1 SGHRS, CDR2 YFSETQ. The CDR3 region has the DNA TGCGCCAGCAGCTTGGCCCGCCTAGCGGGTCCTTACAATGAGCAGTTCTTC. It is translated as CASSLARLAGPYNEQFF.

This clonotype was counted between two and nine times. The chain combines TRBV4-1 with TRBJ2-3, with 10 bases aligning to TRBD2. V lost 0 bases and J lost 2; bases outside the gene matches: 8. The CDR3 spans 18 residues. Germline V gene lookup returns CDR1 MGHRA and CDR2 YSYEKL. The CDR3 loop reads CASSQDLTSGTLTDTQYF. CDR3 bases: TGCGCCAGCAGCCAAGATCTTACTAGCGGGACCCTCACAGATACGCAGTATTTT.

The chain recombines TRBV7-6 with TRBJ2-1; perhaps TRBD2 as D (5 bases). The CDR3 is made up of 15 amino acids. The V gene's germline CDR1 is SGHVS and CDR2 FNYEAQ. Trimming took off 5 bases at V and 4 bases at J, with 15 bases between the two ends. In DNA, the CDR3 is TGTGCCAGCAGCCCGCAGGTCGGGATTTACAATGAGCAGTTCTTC. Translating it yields CASSPQVGIYNEQFF.

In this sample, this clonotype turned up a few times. Here the CDR3 reads CASSLPANYGYTF. CDR3 DNA sequence: TGTGCCAGCAGTTTGCCGGCTAACTATGGCTACACCTTC. J is TRBJ1-2 and V is TRBV28, with no clear D. Deletions cut 3 bases from V and 0 bases from J, with 5 bases between. In germline, CDR1 is MDHEN, CDR2 SYDVKM. The CDR3 runs 13 residues.

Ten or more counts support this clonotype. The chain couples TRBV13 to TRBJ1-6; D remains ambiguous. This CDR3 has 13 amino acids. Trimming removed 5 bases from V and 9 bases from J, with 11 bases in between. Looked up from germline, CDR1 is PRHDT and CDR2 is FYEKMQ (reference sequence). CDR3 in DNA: TGTGCCAGCAGCCCCCGCCTTTTTTCACCCCTCCACTTT. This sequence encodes CASSPRLFSPLHF.

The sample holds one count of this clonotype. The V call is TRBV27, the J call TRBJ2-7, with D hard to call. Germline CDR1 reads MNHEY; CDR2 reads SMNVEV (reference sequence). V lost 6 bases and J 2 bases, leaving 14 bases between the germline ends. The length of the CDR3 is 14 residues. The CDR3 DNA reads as TGTGCCAGCAGGCCATGGGGTTCTCCCTACGAGCAGTACTTC. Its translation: CASRPWGSPYEQYF.